These T cell receptor beta chains were read from a single sample in a study of somatic mutations in cytotoxic T cells in rheumatoid arthritis. Sequencing used immunoSEQ multiplex PCR; TCRdb keeps in-frame clones, though not all of them. The data show 10,000 to 12,000 clones, 89% seen once. Input material: CD4+ T cells sorted from blood. These receptors were collected from a young woman with rheumatoid arthritis. The CDR3 runs from the conserved cysteine through the conserved F or W. A D gene is named only where the DNA matches it firmly. Where a row states a size, it is once, few, many or the class of an expanded clone; other rows omit it.

size	V	D	J	DNA	CDR3
few	TRBV30	TRBD1	TRBJ2-7	TGTGCCTGGAGTGTCCCGACAGGGGCCCGTTACTCCTACGAGCAGTACTTC	CAWSVPTGARYSYEQYF
once	TRBV7-2	TRBD2	TRBJ2-1	TGTGCCAGCAGCCCCCGGGGTTGGCGGGGGGAGGCCTCCTACAATGAGCAGTTCTTC	CASSPRGWRGEASYNEQFF
.	TRBV19	TRBD1	TRBJ1-2	TGTGCCAGTACTTTACGTCGGGACAGGTGGATTGGTGGCTACACCTTC	CASTLRRDRWIGGYTF
.	TRBV5-6	.	TRBJ2-5	TGTGCCAGCAGCTCTAACTCAGGGATAGAGACCCAGTACTTC	CASSSNSGIETQYF
.	TRBV30	.	TRBJ2-7	TGTGCCTGGAATAGGGGCGCCTACGAGCAGTACTTC	CAWNRGAYEQYF
.	TRBV19	TRBD1	TRBJ1-4	TGTGCCAGTAGTATCCGGGACAGGGATGAAAAACTGTTTTTT	CASSIRDRDEKLFF
.	TRBV25-1	TRBD2	TRBJ2-1	TGTGCCAGCAGTCCCGGGGGGAGGGTGGCTAAGAATGAGCAGTTCTTC	CASSPGGRVAKNEQFF
.	TRBV28	.	TRBJ1-5	TGTGCCAGCAGTTTATCAGGGGTTCAGCCCCAGCATTTT	CASSLSGVQPQHF
.	TRBV11-2	TRBD1	TRBJ2-1	TGTGCCAGCAGCTTAGGGGCTACCGGGACAGCATCCTACAATGAGCAGTTCTTC	CASSLGATGTASYNEQFF
.	TRBV9	.	TRBJ1-5	TGTGCCAGCAGCGTAGGGGCAGATAGCAATCAGCCCCAGCATTTT	CASSVGADSNQPQHF
.	TRBV4-3	TRBD1	TRBJ2-2	TGCGCCAGCAGCCAATTCCGGACAGGGGAGGACACCGGGGAGCTGTTTTTT	CASSQFRTGEDTGELFF
.	TRBV19	.	TRBJ2-7	TGTGCCAGTAGGGGAACGGGGTTTAACTACGAGCAGTACTTC	CASRGTGFNYEQYF
.	TRBV7-9	.	TRBJ1-1	TGTGCCAGCAGCTTATATGTTGGCGGAGGAATTAAACGACACACTGAAGCTTTCTTT	CASSLYVGGGIKRHTEAFF
.	TRBV7-2	TRBD2	TRBJ2-3	TGTGCCAGCAGCTGGCTAGCGGCCACAGATACGCAGTATTTT	CASSWLAATDTQYF
few	TRBV29-1	TRBD1	TRBJ1-1	TGCAGCGTTGAGGGACAGGGAGGAGAATACACTGAAGCTTTCTTT	CSVEGQGGEYTEAFF
.	TRBV6-1	TRBD2	TRBJ2-1	TGTGCCAGCAGTGAAGCATGGCGCGGGGGGGCGAGGAATGAGCAGTTCTTC	CASSEAWRGGARNEQFF
.	TRBV6-1	.	TRBJ2-3	TGTGCCAGCAGTGTCGACCCTCGGGGCACAGATACGCAGTATTTT	CASSVDPRGTDTQYF
.	TRBV7-3	TRBD2	TRBJ2-1	TGTGCCAGCAGCTTAAATGGCGGGGGGTCACACAATGAGCAGTTCTTC	CASSLNGGGSHNEQFF
.	TRBV9	TRBD1	TRBJ2-3	TGTGCCAGCAGCACCCGACAGGGGGGTAGGACAGATACGCAGTATTTT	CASSTRQGGRTDTQYF
.	TRBV2	TRBD2	TRBJ2-3	TGTGCCAGCAGTGAAGGTCGGACTAGAGATACAGATACGCAGTATTTT	CASSEGRTRDTDTQYF
.	TRBV4-3	.	TRBJ1-5	TGCGCCAGCAGCCAACCGCAGGGAGGGCAGCCCCAGCATTTT	CASSQPQGGQPQHF
.	TRBV7-8	.	TRBJ2-7	TGTGCCAGCAGCGTCACCGGGACTGCCTCCTACGAGCAGTACTTC	CASSVTGTASYEQYF
.	TRBV7-2	.	TRBJ2-1	TGTGCCAGCAGCTTAACGAGGAGTGAGCAGTTCTTC	CASSLTRSEQFF
.	TRBV5-1	TRBD1	TRBJ2-1	TGCGCCAGCAGCTTAGGGACAGGGGGGAATGAGCAGTTCTTC	CASSLGTGGNEQFF
.	TRBV10-2	.	TRBJ2-7	TGCGCCAGCAAACTACAGGGCCACGAGCAGTACTTC	CASKLQGHEQYF
.	TRBV19	.	TRBJ1-4	TGTGCCAGTAGTGTCTTACAGGCGGCAACTAATGAAAAACTGTTTTTT	CASSVLQAATNEKLFF
.	TRBV6-1	.	TRBJ2-3	TGTGCCAGCAGTGTGTCTGGGACTGGCAGAGATACGCAGTATTTT	CASSVSGTGRDTQYF
once	TRBV5-6	.	TRBJ1-5	TGTGCCAGCAGCTTCGACAGTAGCCAGCCCCAGCATTTT	CASSFDSSQPQHF
.	TRBV5-5	.	TRBJ1-1	TGTGCCAGCAAATGGAGCGAACAGACTACAGCTTTCTTT	CASKWSEQTTAFF
.	TRBV5-1	TRBD1	TRBJ2-5	TGCGCCAGCTGGACCGGGACAGGGGGCGCAGAGACCCAGTACTTC	CASWTGTGGAETQYF
once	TRBV7-2	.	TRBJ2-7	TGTGCCAGCAGCGCGGGACCGGCCTACGAGCAGTACTTC	CASSAGPAYEQYF